The present entry profiles one TCR beta chain with its context. Regions amplified from RNA transcripts were the TCR beta CDR3 regions. An initial round of RT-PCR targeting the TCR CDR3 relied on the HTBI primer set. MiXCR, run by TCRdb on the multiplex PCR reads, gives a single entry per CDR3 protein. The table lists 500,000 to 600,000 distinct CDR3 sequences, about 20% of them singletons. This entry is derived from a study of T cells in Graves' hyperthyroidism and ophthalmopathy. Germline CDR1 SGHTA, CDR2 FQGNSA. Deletions cut 4 bases from V and 5 bases from J, with 3 bases between. The CDR3 consists of 11 residues.

Input material: blood. The V and J genes are TRBV7-2 and TRBJ1-3; D is ambiguous. The receptor was derived from a middle-aged man with Graves' ophthalmopathy. CDR3 sequence: CASSSRNTIYF. In nucleotides, the CDR3 is TGTGCCAGCAGCTCCAGAAACACCATATATTTT. The full variable domain, in which reference TRBV7-2 and TRBJ1-3 provide the parts outside the CDR3, is GAGVSQSPSNKVTEKGKDVELRCDPISGHTALYWYRQSLGQGLEFLIYFQGNSAPDKSGLPSDRFSAERTGGSVSTLTIQRTQQEDSAVYLCASSSRNTIYFGEGSWLTVV.